The 14 T cell receptor beta chains below come from one sample, sequenced in a study of blood T cell repertoires in COVID-19. Measured with immunoSEQ multiplex PCR; TCRdb has only the in-frame clones, and not every one. The sample yields roughly 350,000 clones, about 87% seen once. Sequenced: peripheral blood. The receptors shown here come from a young woman with COVID-19, enrolled during active disease.

The V call is TRBV7-3, the J call TRBJ2-6; perhaps TRBD1 as D (6 bases). Trimming removed 5 bases at V and 3 bases at J, with 17 bases between. CDR1 and CDR2 (germline): SGHTA, FQGTGA. The CDR3 length is 17 residues. The CDR3 nucleotides read TGTGCCAGCAGCCTCAGTAAGGGGGATGGTGGGGCCAACGTCCTGACTTTC. Protein: CASSLSKGDGGANVLTF.

The V call is TRBV7-2, the J call TRBJ1-3; TRBD1 is a possible D gene (6 bases). V dropped 5 bases and J dropped 0 bases, with 17 bases sitting between them. The CDR3 runs to 17 residues. Germline V CDR1 and CDR2: SGHTA, FQGNSA. The CDR3 protein is CASSAGTQGISGNTIYF. CDR3 nucleotide sequence: TGTGCCAGCAGCGCCGGGACGCAGGGGATCTCTGGAAACACCATATATTTT.

The chain recombines TRBV3-1 (or the pseudogene TRBV3-2) with TRBJ2-7; D may be TRBD2 (9 bases). Germline V gene sequence: CDR1 LGHDT, CDR2 YNNKEL (reference sequence). This CDR3 spans 21 amino acids. The V and J ends lost 4 bases and 3 bases respectively, with 34 bases between them. CDR3 protein: CASSLRQGRASGNPSYYEQYF. In nucleotides, the CDR3 is TGTGCCAGCAGCCTTCGACAGGGGAGGGCTAGCGGGAACCCTTCTTACTACGAGCAGTACTTC.

The sample holds a few counts of this clone. The rearrangement uses TRBV6-5 and TRBJ2-7, with 7 bases identical to TRBD2. J was trimmed by 3 bases and V by 0 bases; bases with no gene match: 5. The germline CDR1 and CDR2 sequences are MNHEY and SVGAGI. The CDR3 is 15 residues long. The CDR3 DNA follows: TGTGCCAGCAGTTACTCTGGCGGGAGTTTCTACGAGCAGTACTTC. As protein: CASSYSGGSFYEQYF.

The rearrangement joins TRBV4-3 to TRBJ2-5; D call uncertain. CDR1 LGHNA and CDR2 YSLEER come from the germline V gene. The CDR3 runs 15 residues. V was clipped by 0 bases and J by 5 bases, with 13 bases between them. The CDR3 coding sequence is TGCGCCAGCAGCCAAGATCCGACACCGTCGGAGACCCAGTACTTC. Its protein product is CASSQDPTPSETQYF.

The chain is built from TRBV5-1 and TRBJ2-1; the D gene is possibly TRBD2 (6 bases). CDR3 length: 16 residues. Trimming pared 0 bases from V and 0 bases from J, leaving 10 bases between. Germline values: CDR1 SGHRS, CDR2 YFSETQ. The CDR3 bases are TGCGCCAGCAGCTTGGTGGGCGGGAACTCCTACAATGAGCAGTTCTTC. It is translated as CASSLVGGNSYNEQFF.

This clone was counted many times. The chain links TRBV3-1 (or the pseudogene TRBV3-2) to TRBJ1-2; 8 bases line up with TRBD1. The germline CDR1 and CDR2 sequences are LGHDT and YNNKEL (reference sequence). The length of the CDR3 is 15 residues. Trimming removed 0 bases from V and 5 bases from J; junction bases left unmatched: 5. The CDR3 coding sequence is TGTGCCAGCAGCCAAGATCATGGACAGGGTTATGGCTACACCTTC. Translating it yields CASSQDHGQGYGYTF.

The chain combines TRBV27 with TRBJ2-3; D remains unclear. Trimming left V 5 bases short and J 0 bases short, with 6 bases between. The germline CDR1 and CDR2 sequences are MNHEY and SMNVEV (reference sequence). The CDR3 length is 13 residues. CDR3 sequence (DNA): TGTGCCAGCAGTCCGCAGAGCACAGATACGCAGTATTTT. Protein: CASSPQSTDTQYF.

This clone was seen a few times. The chain uses TRBV6-5 and TRBJ1-2, with 7 bases matching TRBD1. Germline trimming cut 2 bases from V and 8 bases from J; bases unmatched to any gene: 5. CDR1 and CDR2 (germline): MNHEY, SVGAGI. The CDR3 consists of 13 residues. In DNA, the CDR3 is TGTGCCAGCAGTTACGGGCCAGGGGGGGGCTACACCTTC. This sequence encodes CASSYGPGGGYTF.

V usage is TRBV6-2 or TRBV6-3 and J usage is TRBJ1-2, with D perhaps TRBD1 (6 bases). The V end lost 5 bases, the J end lost 0 bases, and 10 bases lay between the germline ends. CDR1 and CDR2 (germline): MNHEY, SVGEGT. The CDR3 extends over 14 amino acids. CDR3 loop: CASSRDTTNYGYTF. The DNA of the CDR3 is TGTGCCAGCAGTCGGGACACCACTAACTATGGCTACACCTTC.

The chain is built from TRBV9 and TRBJ1-1; D remains unclear. V was pared by 4 bases and J by 0 bases, with 13 bases between. CDR1 SGDLS and CDR2 YYNGEE come from the germline V gene. This CDR3 contains 15 residues. CDR3 loop: CASSPRSLLNTEAFF. In nucleotides, the CDR3 is TGTGCCAGCAGCCCTCGTAGTTTGCTGAACACTGAAGCTTTCTTT.

The rearrangement links TRBV4-3 to TRBJ2-1; D call uncertain. Germline V gene data show CDR1 as LGHNA and CDR2 as YSLEER. The CDR3 is 15 residues long. The ends were cut back, 1 base at V and 3 bases at J, with 10 bases in the middle. The CDR3: CASSQAPADYNEQFF. The CDR3 DNA reads TGCGCCAGCAGCCAAGCCCCGGCGGACTACAATGAGCAGTTCTTC.

The chain employs TRBV5-1 and TRBJ2-5, with a tentative D call TRBD1 (6 bases). CDR1 is SGHRS and CDR2 is YFSETQ in the germline V gene. V was cut by 3 bases and J by 1 base, with 7 bases left in between. CDR3 length: 13 residues. CDR3 protein: CASSWTAQETQYF. In DNA form, the CDR3 reads TGCGCCAGCAGCTGGACAGCCCAAGAGACCCAGTACTTC.

The chain joins TRBV14 to TRBJ1-5; D is undetermined. CDR1 SGHDN and CDR2 FVKESK come from the germline V gene. Trimming removed 4 bases at V and 5 bases at J, with 12 bases between. This CDR3 contains 14 residues. CDR3: CASSRPRRHQPQHF. The CDR3, as DNA: TGTGCCAGCAGCCGTCCGAGGCGGCATCAGCCCCAGCATTTT.